This T cell receptor beta chain appears in the sequencing data of a study of response to subunit inactivated influenza vaccine (dated by TCRdb to the late 2010s). With regard to the full study: The study used deep quantitative T cell receptor repertoire profiling to track responses to a trivalent subunit inactivated influenza vaccine. The full study reports these points: According to the authors, only a limited number of new T cells may be recruited by each seasonal influenza vaccination.

Germline trimming amounts to 6 bases on V and 5 bases on J, with 9 as the count of junction bases outside the gene matches. The CDR3 covers 14 residues, taking in both the cysteine and the phenylalanine. The kept DNA is CDR3 alone, 42 bases in frame from the first base. CDR1 and CDR2 are read off the germline V gene (reference sequence) as DFQATT and SNEGSKA. Receptor amplification or capture employed RT-PCR. Reads for this sample came from an Illumina HiSeq 2500. In-frame beta chains were kept once TCRdb had trimmed the public reads at Q25 with fastp and called clones with MiXCR. CDR3 protein sequences are deduplicated, and each keeps its most common genes and DNA. This sample lists approximately 570,000 distinct CDR3 sequences; roughly 8.2% were detected once. The top ten clones comprise roughly 13% of the sample. Notes on this clonotype: Its antigen specificity is not known. No base quality information exists; no much larger clone differs at one position.

Sequences were derived from PBMCs from blood, sampled roughly 24 months after vaccination. The sequence was collected from a man aged 50 to 69 who received an inactivated influenza vaccine. Donor details come from another sample of the same person, matched by shared clones. Recombination connected TRBV20-1 to TRBJ2-1; 8 bases in the junction line up with TRBD2. The sequence in DNA is TGCAGTGCCAAGAGCGGGAGTATTCACAATGAGCAGTTCTTC. Translation gives CSAKSGSIHNEQFF.